The 7 T cell receptor beta chains reported below all come from one sample, sequenced in a study of T cell responses to AZD1222 COVID-19 vaccine. The assay was immunoSEQ multiplex PCR, and TCRdb's table has in-frame clones only and misses some. Recorded for this sample: about 140,000 clones. The material sequenced was peripheral blood. These receptors were taken from an adult in good health.

The rearrangement joins TRBV19 to TRBJ2-7, with D perhaps matching TRBD2 (6 bases). Trimming removed 5 bases from V and 9 bases from J, with 11 bases in between. Germline V gene data show CDR1 as LNHDA and CDR2 as SQIVND (reference sequence). The CDR3 spans 11 residues. CDR3 protein: CASSGRLGQYF. Here the CDR3 DNA reads TGTGCCAGTAGTGGACGACTAGGGCAGTACTTC.

The genes are TRBV5-1 and TRBJ1-4; the match to TRBD1 covers 7 bases. This CDR3 comprises 15 residues. Germline V gives CDR1 SGHRS, CDR2 YFSETQ. V shed 1 base, J shed 7 bases, and the junction held 7 bases outside the gene matches. In DNA, the CDR3 is TGCGCCAGCAGCTTGCGAGGGGGCATGGGTGAAAAACTGTTTTTT. Its translation: CASSLRGGMGEKLFF.

This chain joins TRBV29-1 and TRBJ1-3; 10 bases line up with TRBD1. Losses at the gene ends were 7 bases for V and 4 bases for J; bases not matched to a gene: 10. CDR1 and CDR2 (germline): SQVTM, ANQGSEA. The CDR3 sequence is 15 residues long. The CDR3 sequence: CSAQPGQGTGNTIYF. For the CDR3, the DNA is TGCAGCGCCCAACCGGGACAGGGGACGGGAAACACCATATATTTT.

V and J are TRBV9 and TRBJ1-1, with D perhaps matching TRBD1 (5 bases). The CDR3 consists of 15 residues. The germline V gene encodes CDR1 SGDLS and CDR2 YYNGEE. V was pared by 1 base and J by 5 bases, with 15 bases between. Written as DNA, the CDR3 is TGTGCCAGCAGCGTAACAGCGGGGGTAGGGACTGAAGCTTTCTTT. Its protein product is CASSVTAGVGTEAFF.

The chain has TRBV11-3 and TRBJ1-1; D gene unclear. This CDR3 is built from 14 residues. V was trimmed by 5 bases and J by 1 base, leaving 11 bases between them. Germline lookup yields CDR1 SGHNT and CDR2 YENEEA. The CDR3 is CASSPHASNTEAFF. The CDR3 coding sequence is TGTGCCAGCAGCCCTCACGCCTCGAACACTGAAGCTTTCTTT.

The chain employs TRBV6-6 and TRBJ2-7; 7 bases fit TRBD1. Germline V lookup: CDR1 MNHNY, CDR2 SVGAGI (reference sequence). CDR3 length: 14 amino acids. J gave up 0 bases and V 6 bases, and 5 bases lay outside the gene matches. CDR3 DNA: TGTGCCAGCAGAGAGACAGGGAGCTCCTACGAGCAGTACTTC. Amino acids: CASRETGSSYEQYF.

The J gene is TRBJ1-3, the V gene TRBV5-1; D call uncertain. The CDR3 runs to 17 residues. Looked up from germline, CDR1 is SGHRS and CDR2 is YFSETQ. V gave up 0 bases and J gave up 0 bases, with 13 bases separating them. CDR3 residues: CASSLAAAASSGNTIYF. Written as DNA, the CDR3 is TGCGCCAGCAGCTTGGCCGCGGCTGCCAGCTCTGGAAACACCATATATTTT.